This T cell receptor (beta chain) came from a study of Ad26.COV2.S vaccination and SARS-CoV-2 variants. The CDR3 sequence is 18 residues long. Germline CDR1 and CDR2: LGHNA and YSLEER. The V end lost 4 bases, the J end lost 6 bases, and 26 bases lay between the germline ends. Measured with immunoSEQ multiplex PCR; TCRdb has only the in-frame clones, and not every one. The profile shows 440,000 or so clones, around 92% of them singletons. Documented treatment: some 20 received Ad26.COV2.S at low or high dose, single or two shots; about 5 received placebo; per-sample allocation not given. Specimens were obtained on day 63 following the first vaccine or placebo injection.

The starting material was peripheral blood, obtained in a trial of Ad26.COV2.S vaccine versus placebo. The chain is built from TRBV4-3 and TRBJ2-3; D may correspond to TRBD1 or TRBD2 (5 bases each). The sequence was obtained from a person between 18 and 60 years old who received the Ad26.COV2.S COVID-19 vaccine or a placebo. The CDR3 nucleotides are TGCGCCAGCAGCCGCAAGGGGACCATCCCGGTATCGGGGGATACGCAGTATTTT. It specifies CASSRKGTIPVSGDTQYF.